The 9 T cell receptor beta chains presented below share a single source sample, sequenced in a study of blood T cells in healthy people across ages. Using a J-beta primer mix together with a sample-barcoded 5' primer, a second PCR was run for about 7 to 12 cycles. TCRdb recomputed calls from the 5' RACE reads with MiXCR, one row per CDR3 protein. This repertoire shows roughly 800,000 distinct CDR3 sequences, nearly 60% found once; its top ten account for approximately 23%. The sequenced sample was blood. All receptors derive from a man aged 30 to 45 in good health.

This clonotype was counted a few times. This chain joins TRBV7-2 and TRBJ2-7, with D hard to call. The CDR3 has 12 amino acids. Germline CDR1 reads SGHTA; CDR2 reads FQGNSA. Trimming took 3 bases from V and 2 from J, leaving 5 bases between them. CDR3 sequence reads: CASSFTPYEQYF. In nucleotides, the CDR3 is TGTGCCAGCAGCTTTACCCCCTACGAGCAGTACTTC.

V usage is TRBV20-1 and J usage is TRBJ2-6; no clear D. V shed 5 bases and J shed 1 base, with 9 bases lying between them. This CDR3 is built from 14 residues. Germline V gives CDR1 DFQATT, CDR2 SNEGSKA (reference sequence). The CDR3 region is CSAAFYSGANVLTF. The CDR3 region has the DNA TGCAGTGCTGCCTTCTATTCTGGGGCCAACGTCCTGACTTTC.

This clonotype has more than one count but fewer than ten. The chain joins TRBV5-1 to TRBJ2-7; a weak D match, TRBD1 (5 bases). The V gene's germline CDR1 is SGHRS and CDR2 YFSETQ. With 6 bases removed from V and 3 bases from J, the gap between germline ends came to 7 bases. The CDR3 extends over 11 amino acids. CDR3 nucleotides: TGCGCCAGCAACAGGAACTACGAGCAGTACTTC. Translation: CASNRNYEQYF.

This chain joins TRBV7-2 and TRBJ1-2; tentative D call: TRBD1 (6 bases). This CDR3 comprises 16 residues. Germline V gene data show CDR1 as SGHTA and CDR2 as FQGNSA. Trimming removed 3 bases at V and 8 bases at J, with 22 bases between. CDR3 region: CASSFEGEEYLIGYTF. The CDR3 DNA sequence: TGTGCCAGCAGCTTCGAGGGGGAGGAATATCTCATCGGCTACACCTTC.

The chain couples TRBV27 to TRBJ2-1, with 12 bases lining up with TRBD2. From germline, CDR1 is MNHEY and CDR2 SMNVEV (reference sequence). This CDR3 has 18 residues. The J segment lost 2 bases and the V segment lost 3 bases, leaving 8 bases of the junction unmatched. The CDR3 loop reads CASSFRLAGGSAYNEQFF. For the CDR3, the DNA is TGTGCCAGCAGTTTTCGGCTAGCGGGGGGGTCGGCCTACAATGAGCAGTTCTTC.

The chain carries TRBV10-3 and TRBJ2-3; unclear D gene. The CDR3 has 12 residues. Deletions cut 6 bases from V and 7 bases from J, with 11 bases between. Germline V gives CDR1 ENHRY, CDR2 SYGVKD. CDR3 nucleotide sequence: TGTGCCATCAGGGCCCCATCGAATACGCAGTATTTT. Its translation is CAIRAPSNTQYF.

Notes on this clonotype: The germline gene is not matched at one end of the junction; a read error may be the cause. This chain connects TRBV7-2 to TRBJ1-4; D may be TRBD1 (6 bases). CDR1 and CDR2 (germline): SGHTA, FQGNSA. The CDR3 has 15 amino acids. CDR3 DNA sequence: TGTGCCAACAGCTTAAACCCAGGGGAGAATGAAAAACTGTTTTTT. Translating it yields CANSLNPGENEKLFF.

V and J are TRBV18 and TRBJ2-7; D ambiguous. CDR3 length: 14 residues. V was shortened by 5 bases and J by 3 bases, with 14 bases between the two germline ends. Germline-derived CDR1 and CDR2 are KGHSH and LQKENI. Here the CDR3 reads CASSRTRKDYEQYF. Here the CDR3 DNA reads TGTGCCAGCTCAAGGACGCGGAAAGACTACGAGCAGTACTTC.

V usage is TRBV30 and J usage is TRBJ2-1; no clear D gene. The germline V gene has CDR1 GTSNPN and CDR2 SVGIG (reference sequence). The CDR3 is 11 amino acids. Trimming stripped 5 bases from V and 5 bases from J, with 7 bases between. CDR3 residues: CAWGENNEQFF. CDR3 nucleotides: TGTGCCTGGGGTGAAAACAATGAGCAGTTCTTC. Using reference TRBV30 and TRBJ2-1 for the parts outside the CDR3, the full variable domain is SQTIHQWPATLVQPVGSPLSLECTVEGTSNPNLYWYRQAAGRGLQLLFYSVGIGQISSEVPQNLSASRPQDRQFILSSKKLLLSDSGFYLCAWGENNEQFFGPGTRLTVL.